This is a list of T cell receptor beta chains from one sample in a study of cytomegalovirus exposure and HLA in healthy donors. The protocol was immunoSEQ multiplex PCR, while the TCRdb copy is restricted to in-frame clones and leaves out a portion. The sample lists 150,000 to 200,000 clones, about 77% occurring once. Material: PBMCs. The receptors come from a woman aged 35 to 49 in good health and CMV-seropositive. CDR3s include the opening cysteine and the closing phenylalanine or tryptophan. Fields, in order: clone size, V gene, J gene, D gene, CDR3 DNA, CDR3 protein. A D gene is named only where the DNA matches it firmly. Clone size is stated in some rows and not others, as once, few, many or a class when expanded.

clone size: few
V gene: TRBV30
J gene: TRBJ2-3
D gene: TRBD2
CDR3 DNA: TGTGCCTGGAGTGTACTGGGGCGGGAGGGCTTAGATACGCAGTATTTT
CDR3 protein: CAWSVLGREGLDTQYF

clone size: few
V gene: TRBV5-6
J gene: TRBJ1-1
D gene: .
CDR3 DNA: TGTGCCAGCAGCTTGGCAGGATTAGAGGAAGCTTTCTTT
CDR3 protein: CASSLAGLEEAFF

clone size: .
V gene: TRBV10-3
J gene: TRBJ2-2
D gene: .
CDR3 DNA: TGTGCCATCAGTGAGCGACAGCAGAACACCGGGGAGCTGTTTTTT
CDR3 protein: CAISERQQNTGELFF

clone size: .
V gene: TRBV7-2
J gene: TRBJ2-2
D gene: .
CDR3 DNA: TGTGCCAGCAGCTTACGGTCCGGGGAGCTGTTTTTT
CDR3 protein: CASSLRSGELFF

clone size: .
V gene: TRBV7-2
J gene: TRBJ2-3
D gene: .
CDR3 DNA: TGTGCCAGCAGCGTACTGCCTGTTCCCGATACGCAGTATTTT
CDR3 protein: CASSVLPVPDTQYF

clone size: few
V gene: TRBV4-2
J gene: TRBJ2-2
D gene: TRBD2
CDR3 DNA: TGTGCCAGCAGCCCGCACAGCGGGGGGGTGAACACCGGGGAGCTGTTTTTT
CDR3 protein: CASSPHSGGVNTGELFF

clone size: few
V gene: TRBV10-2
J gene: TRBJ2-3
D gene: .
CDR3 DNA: TGCGCCAGCGGGCCTCTACATACGCAGTATTTT
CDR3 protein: CASGPLHTQYF

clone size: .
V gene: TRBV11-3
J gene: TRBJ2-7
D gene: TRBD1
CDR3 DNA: TGTGCCAGCAGCACCCGGGACAGGGGAACCGAGCAGTACTTC
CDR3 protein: CASSTRDRGTEQYF

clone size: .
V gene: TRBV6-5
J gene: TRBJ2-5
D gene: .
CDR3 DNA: TGTGCCAGCAGTTCTACCCCCCTAGGCAGCCAAGAGACCCAGTACTTC
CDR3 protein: CASSSTPLGSQETQYF

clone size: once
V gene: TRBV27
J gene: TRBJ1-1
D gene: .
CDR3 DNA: TGTGCCAGCAGTTTATCCGGCTTACAGGGGAACACTGAAGCTTTCTTT
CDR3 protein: CASSLSGLQGNTEAFF

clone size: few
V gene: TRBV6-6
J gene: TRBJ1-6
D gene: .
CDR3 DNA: TGTGCCAGCAGCCAGGACAGTCTCAATTCACCCCTCCACTTT
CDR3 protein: CASSQDSLNSPLHF

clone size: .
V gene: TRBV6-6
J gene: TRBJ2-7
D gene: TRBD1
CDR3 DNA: TGTGCCAGCAGTTACCCGGGACAGCCCACCTACGAGCAGTACTTC
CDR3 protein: CASSYPGQPTYEQYF

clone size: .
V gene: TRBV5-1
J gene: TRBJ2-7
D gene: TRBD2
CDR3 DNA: TGCGCCAGCAGCTCGAGCGGGGCCAGCTCCTACGAGCAGTACTTC
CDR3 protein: CASSSSGASSYEQYF

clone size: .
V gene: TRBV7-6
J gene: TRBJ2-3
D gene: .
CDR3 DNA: TGTGCCAGCAGCTTAGTCGGCGGGGGCACAGATACGCAGTATTTT
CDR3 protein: CASSLVGGGTDTQYF

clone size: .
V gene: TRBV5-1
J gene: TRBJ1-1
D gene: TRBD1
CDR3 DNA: TGCGCCAGCAGCTTCACAGGGGTAGGCACTGAAGCTTTCTTT
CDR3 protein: CASSFTGVGTEAFF

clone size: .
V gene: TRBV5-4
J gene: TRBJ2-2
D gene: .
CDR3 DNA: TGTGCCAGTACCCAAGACAGGAACACCGGGGAGCTGTTTTTT
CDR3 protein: CASTQDRNTGELFF

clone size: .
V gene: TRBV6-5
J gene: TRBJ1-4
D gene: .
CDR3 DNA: TGTGCCAGCAGCCCCCAGGTCCCTACTAATGAAAAACTGTTTTTT
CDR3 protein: CASSPQVPTNEKLFF

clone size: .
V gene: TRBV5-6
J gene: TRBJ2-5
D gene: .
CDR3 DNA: TGTGCCAGCAGCTCAGGGATGGAGACCCAGTACTTC
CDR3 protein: CASSSGMETQYF

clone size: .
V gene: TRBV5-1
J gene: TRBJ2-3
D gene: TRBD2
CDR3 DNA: TGCGCCAGCAGCTTGGGTAATAGCGGGGGGTCCACAGATACGCAGTATTTT
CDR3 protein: CASSLGNSGGSTDTQYF

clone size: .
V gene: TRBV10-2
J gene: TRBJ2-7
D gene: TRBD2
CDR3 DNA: TGCGCCAGCAGTCCGAATAGCGGGGGCATATACGAGCAGTACTTC
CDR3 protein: CASSPNSGGIYEQYF

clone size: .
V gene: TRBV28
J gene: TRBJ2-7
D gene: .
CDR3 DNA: TGTGCCAGCAGTTTGACAGCCTCCTACGAGCAGTACTTC
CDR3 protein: CASSLTASYEQYF

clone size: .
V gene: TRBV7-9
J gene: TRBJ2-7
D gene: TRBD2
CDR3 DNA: TGTGCCAGCAGCTTAACAGCGGGAGGGCCTAATGACGAGCAGTACTTC
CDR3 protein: CASSLTAGGPNDEQYF

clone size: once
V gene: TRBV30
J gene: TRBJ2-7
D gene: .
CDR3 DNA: TGTGCCTGGAGTGTCATCCACGAGCAGTACTTC
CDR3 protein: CAWSVIHEQYF

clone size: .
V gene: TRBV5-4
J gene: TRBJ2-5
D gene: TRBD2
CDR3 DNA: TGTGCCAGCAGGCAGGGGGGCAGCGGGGGGGCAGAGACCCAGTACTTC
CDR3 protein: CASRQGGSGGAETQYF

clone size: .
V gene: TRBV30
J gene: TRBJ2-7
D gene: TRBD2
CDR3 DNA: TGTGCCTGGAGCGCGCCCGGAGTAGCGGGAGTCCTTGAGCAGTACTTC
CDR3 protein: CAWSAPGVAGVLEQYF